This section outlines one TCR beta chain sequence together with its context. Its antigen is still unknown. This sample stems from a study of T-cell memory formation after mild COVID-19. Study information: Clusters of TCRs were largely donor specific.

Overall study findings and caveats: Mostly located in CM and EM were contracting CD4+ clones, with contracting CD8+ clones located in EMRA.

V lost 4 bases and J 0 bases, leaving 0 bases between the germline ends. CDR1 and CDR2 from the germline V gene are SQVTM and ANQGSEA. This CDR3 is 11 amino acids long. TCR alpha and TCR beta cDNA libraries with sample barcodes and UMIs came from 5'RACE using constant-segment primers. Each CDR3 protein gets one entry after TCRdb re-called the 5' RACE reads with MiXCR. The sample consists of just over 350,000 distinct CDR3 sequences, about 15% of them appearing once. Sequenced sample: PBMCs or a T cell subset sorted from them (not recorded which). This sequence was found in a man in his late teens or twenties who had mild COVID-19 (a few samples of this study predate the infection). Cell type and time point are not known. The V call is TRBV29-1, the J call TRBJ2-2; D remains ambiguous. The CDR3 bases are TGCAGCGTTGCGAACACCGGGGAGCTGTTTTTT. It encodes CSVANTGELFF.